The 21 T cell receptor beta chains below all came from one sample that was sequenced in a study of shared clonotypes between healthy human individuals. CD45RO-negative, CCR7-positively selected cells formed the naive CD8 fraction, excluding terminally differentiated effector memory CD45RA+ cells. The method was immunoSEQ multiplex PCR; TCRdb's version includes in-frame clones alone and lacks a portion of them. Among about 700,000 clones listed, 92% were seen once. Sequenced sample: naive CD8+ T cells sorted from blood. The receptor set was obtained from a young man in good health.

The chain uses TRBV7-9 and TRBJ1-4; D ambiguous. The germline gives CDR1 SEHNR, CDR2 FQNEAQ (reference sequence). V gave up 1 base and J gave up 6 bases, with 12 bases separating them. This CDR3 has 15 residues. The DNA of the CDR3 is TGTGCCAGCAGCTTAGGGAGTAGGCGGGATGAAAAACTGTTTTTT. It encodes CASSLGSRRDEKLFF. Drawing the rest from reference TRBV7-9 and TRBJ1-4, the complete variable domain is DTGVSQNPRHKITKRGQNVTFRCDPISEHNRLYWYRQTLGQGPEFLTYFQNEAQLEKSRLLSDRFSAERPKGSFSTLEIQRTEQGDSAMYLCASSLGSRRDEKLFFGSGTQLSVL.

On this clone: Given the absence of the conserved phenylalanine or tryptophan at the CDR3 end, a read error is likely. No DNA is shown, since the ends of the CDR3 on it are uncertain; the CDR3 is the one TCRdb lists. The rearrangement uses TRBV7-9 and TRBJ1-4. The germline V gene encodes CDR1 SEHNR and CDR2 FQNEAQ (reference sequence). The CDR3 numbers 9 amino acids, ends counted. The CDR3 loop is CASSLGATR.

The genes are TRBV29-1 and TRBJ2-5; D is perhaps TRBD2 (6 bases). CDR1 is SQVTM, CDR2 ANQGSEA, per germline. The length of the CDR3 is 14 residues. V was clipped by 3 bases and J by 5 bases, with 16 bases between them. This chain's CDR3 is CSVDRGGNWETQYF. The CDR3 coding sequence is TGCAGCGTTGATAGGGGAGGTAATTGGGAGACCCAGTACTTC.

The chain couples TRBV27 to TRBJ1-4; weak D call: TRBD1 (5 bases). V was pared by 0 bases and J by 8 bases, with 19 bases between. There are 17 residues in the CDR3. From germline, CDR1 is MNHEY and CDR2 SMNVEV (reference sequence). The CDR3 loop reads CASSLSALAGNPEKLFF. The DNA of the CDR3 is TGTGCCAGCAGTTTATCGGCCTTGGCAGGGAACCCAGAAAAACTGTTTTTT.

The chain links TRBV11-3 to TRBJ2-5, with D hard to call. CDR1 and CDR2 (germline): SGHNT, YENEEA. Trimming pared 5 bases from V and 2 bases from J, leaving 12 bases between. The CDR3 spans 14 residues. The CDR3 loop is CASSPPLRQETQYF. Here the CDR3 DNA reads TGTGCCAGCAGCCCCCCCCTTCGTCAAGAGACCCAGTACTTC.

This chain connects TRBV11-2 to TRBJ2-7, with TRBD2 identical over 8 bases. This CDR3 has 15 residues. Losses at the gene ends were 2 bases for V and 4 bases for J; bases not matched to a gene: 7. Germline V gives CDR1 SGHAT, CDR2 FQNNGV. This CDR3 is CASSLPGGEKYEQYF. In nucleotides, the CDR3 is TGTGCCAGCAGCTTACCGGGGGGGGAGAAGTACGAGCAGTACTTC.

This sequence joins TRBV4-2 and TRBJ1-5; D is unresolved. This CDR3 region has 16 residues. V lost 0 bases and J lost 5, with 14 bases in between. CDR1 LGHNA and CDR2 YNFKEQ come from the germline V gene. Written as DNA, the CDR3 is TGTGCCAGCAGCCAAGACCAACAGCAGGTGGATCAGCCCCAGCATTTT. Translation: CASSQDQQQVDQPQHF.

The chain carries TRBV6-6 and TRBJ1-1, with D maybe TRBD1 (5 bases). Germline values: CDR1 MNHNY, CDR2 SVGAGI (reference sequence). Trimming cost V 2 bases and J 7 bases, with 17 bases left between them. This CDR3 comprises 15 residues. As DNA, the CDR3 is TGTGCCAGCAGTTACGTCGGGGCCCAGTCGGATGAAGCTTTCTTT. It encodes CASSYVGAQSDEAFF.

V is TRBV25-1 and J is TRBJ2-1; D is perhaps TRBD2 (6 bases). V gave up 0 bases and J gave up 2 bases, with 11 bases separating them. The CDR3 is 16 amino acids. The germline gives CDR1 MGHDK, CDR2 SYGVNS. In DNA form, the CDR3 reads TGTGCCAGCAGTGAATACGGGGGAGCGGCCTACAATGAGCAGTTCTTC. It codes for CASSEYGGAAYNEQFF.

The J gene is TRBJ2-7, the V gene TRBV11-2; D call uncertain. Per the germline V gene, CDR1 is SGHAT and CDR2 is FQNNGV. Between the trimmed V and J ends, which lost 3 bases and 0 bases, there was a span of 12 bases. This CDR3 spans 15 amino acids. The CDR3 region is CASSFRLGRSYEQYF. CDR3 bases: TGTGCCAGCAGCTTTCGGCTAGGTCGCTCCTACGAGCAGTACTTC.

The chain recombines TRBV11-2 with TRBJ2-7; TRBD2 agrees at 11 bases. Germline assignment: CDR1 SGHAT and CDR2 FQNNGV. The length of the CDR3 is 16 residues. The junction had 5 bases not matched to a gene; V was cut back by 1 base and J by 3 bases. In DNA form, the CDR3 reads TGTGCCAGCAGCTTAGGGGTTAGCGGGAGGGACTACGAGCAGTACTTC. It specifies CASSLGVSGRDYEQYF.

V and J are TRBV7-2 and TRBJ1-4; D gene ambiguous. Looked up from germline, CDR1 is SGHTA and CDR2 is FQGNSA. The CDR3 runs 16 residues. V lost 5 bases and J 0 bases, leaving 13 bases between the germline ends. This CDR3 reads CASSEEVAATNEKLFF. CDR3 DNA sequence: TGTGCCAGCAGCGAAGAGGTGGCTGCAACTAATGAAAAACTGTTTTTT.

J is TRBJ2-3 and V is TRBV5-1, with TRBD2 matching over 8 bases. Per germline, CDR1 SGHRS and CDR2 YFSETQ. The length of the CDR3 is 16 residues. V was clipped by 2 bases and J by 4 bases; unmatched bases: 9. CDR3: CASSLRLARRADTQYF. CDR3 nucleotides: TGCGCCAGCAGCTTAAGACTAGCGCGAAGGGCAGATACGCAGTATTTT. Using reference TRBV5-1 and TRBJ2-3 for the parts outside the CDR3, the full variable domain is KAGVTQTPRYLIKTRGQQVTLSCSPISGHRSVSWYQQTPGQGLQFLFEYFSETQRNKGNFPGRFSGRQFSNSRSEMNVSTLELGDSALYLCASSLRLARRADTQYFGPGTRLTVL.

V usage is TRBV2 and J usage is TRBJ2-7; TRBD1 matches at 10 bases. CDR1 and CDR2 from the germline V gene are SNHLY and FYNNEI. V shed 6 bases, J shed 3 bases, and the junction held 5 bases outside the gene matches. The CDR3 totals 14 residues. The CDR3 is CASSGTGVSYEQYF. The CDR3 region has the DNA TGTGCCAGCAGCGGGACAGGGGTTAGCTACGAGCAGTACTTC.

DNA for the CDR3: TGTGCCAGCAGCAAAGGGCCGGGACAGGGGTTGTCCGGGGAGCTGTTTTTT. Its protein is CASSKGPGQGLSGELFF. The rearrangement joins TRBV21-1 to TRBJ2-2; the table's D call TRBD1 went unverified against the DNA. TRBV21-1 counts as a pseudogene. This CDR3 spans 17 amino acids.

In DNA form, the CDR3 reads TGTGCCAGCAGCCGAACCCTAGCGGGAGTGTCTCCCGAGCAGTACTTC. It is translated as CASSRTLAGVSPEQYF. J is TRBJ2-7 and V is TRBV28; 10 bases map to TRBD2. With V trimmed by 6 bases and J by 6 bases, 14 bases remained unmatched. This CDR3 spans 16 amino acids. Germline CDR1 MDHEN, CDR2 SYDVKM.

The chain joins TRBV28 to TRBJ1-4; no firm D call. V was trimmed by 10 bases and J by 3 bases, leaving 12 bases between them. The CDR3 is made up of 13 amino acids. Germline CDR1 is MDHEN and CDR2 is SYDVKM. CDR3 in amino acids: CATHGTANEKLFF. The CDR3 DNA reads TGTGCCACCCATGGTACAGCTAATGAAAAACTGTTTTTT.

Of note for this clone: The sample has other DNA sequences that encode this CDR3 too. J is TRBJ1-3 and V is TRBV7-6, with D unclear. This CDR3 comprises 15 residues. In germline, CDR1 is SGHVS, CDR2 FNYEAQ. V lost 4 bases and J lost 0, with 10 bases in between. CDR3 DNA sequence: TGTGCCAGCAGCTCTACAGTCAACTCTGGAAACACCATATATTTT. Its translation: CASSSTVNSGNTIYF. The whole variable domain, filled in from reference TRBV7-6 and TRBJ1-3, reads GAGVSQSPRYKVTKRGQDVALRCDPISGHVSLYWYRQALGQGPEFLTYFNYEAQQDKSGLPNDRFSAERPEGSISTLTIQRTEQRDSAMYRCASSSTVNSGNTIYFGEGSWLTVV.

The CDR3 spells CASSDSSDTQYF. The CDR3 DNA sequence: TGTGCCAGCAGTGACTCGTCAGATACGCAGTATTTT. The chain employs TRBV6-4 and TRBJ2-3; D gene ambiguous. The CDR3 covers 12 residues. CDR1 MRHNA and CDR2 SNTAGT come from the germline V gene. Trimming stripped 0 bases from V and 4 bases from J, with 2 bases between.

The chain is built from TRBV9 and TRBJ2-5, with D possibly matching TRBD2 (5 bases). The length of the CDR3 is 15 residues. Trimming left V 5 bases short and J 1 base short, with 15 bases between. Germline CDR1 is SGDLS and CDR2 is YYNGEE. The chain's CDR3 is CASSLFVGSQETQYF. The CDR3 coding sequence is TGTGCCAGCAGTCTCTTTGTTGGGAGCCAAGAGACCCAGTACTTC.

The chain uses TRBV4-3 and TRBJ2-1; TRBD2 matches at 11 bases. V was clipped by 0 bases and J by 13 bases; unmatched bases: 23. The CDR3 is 20 residues long. CDR1 and CDR2 from the germline V gene are LGHNA and YSLEER. This CDR3 reads CASSQEPYSGRAISGQIQFF. CDR3 DNA sequence: TGCGCCAGCAGCCAAGAACCTTATAGCGGGAGGGCCATTAGCGGACAGATCCAGTTCTTC.